The 27 T cell receptor beta chains below come from one sample, sequenced in a study of identical twins. TCRdb fed the 5' RACE reads into MiXCR, producing one record per CDR3 protein. The top ten clones hold 12% of a sample with 420,000 or so distinct CDR3 sequences, around 18% of them seen once. The sequencing sample was made of naive T cells sorted from blood. These receptors were collected from a man aged 45 to 65 in good health.

The chain recombines TRBV7-2 with TRBJ2-1, with 13 bases aligning to TRBD2. The germline V gene has CDR1 SGHTA and CDR2 FQGNSA. J lost 7 bases, V lost 6 bases, and 6 bases had no gene match. The CDR3 covers 15 residues. The CDR3 loop reads CASRRTSGRENEQFF. CDR3 DNA: TGTGCCAGCAGACGGACTAGCGGGAGAGAAAATGAGCAGTTCTTC. The full variable domain, in which reference TRBV7-2 and TRBJ2-1 provide the parts outside the CDR3, is GAGVSQSPSNKVTEKGKDVELRCDPISGHTALYWYRQSLGQGLEFLIYFQGNSAPDKSGLPSDRFSAERTGGSVSTLTIQRTQQEDSAVYLCASRRTSGRENEQFFGPGTRLTVL.

V gene TRBV4-3 combines with J gene TRBJ2-3, with unresolved D. CDR3 length equals 14 residues. Germline loops: CDR1 LGHNA, CDR2 YSLEER. V was cut by 1 base and J by 1 base, with 6 bases left in between. The CDR3 loop is CASSQVQGTDTQYF. CDR3 bases: TGCGCCAGCAGCCAAGTCCAGGGCACAGATACGCAGTATTTT.

This clonotype showed up just once. The rearrangement uses TRBV5-1 and TRBJ2-1, with D possibly being TRBD1 or TRBD2 (6 bases each). CDR3 length: 14 residues. Per germline, CDR1 SGHRS and CDR2 YFSETQ. The germline V and J ends were trimmed by 0 bases and 8 bases, with 12 bases remaining between them. DNA for the CDR3: TGCGCCAGCAGCTTGGCACAAAGGGGGGATGAGCAGTTCTTC. Translation: CASSLAQRGDEQFF.

This clonotype was recorded at least ten times. CDR3 sequence reads: CATSGSTGFTGELFF. CDR3 bases: TGTGCCACCAGTGGAAGTACAGGTTTCACCGGGGAGCTGTTTTTT. The gene calls are TRBV24-1 and TRBJ2-2, with a possible D match to TRBD1 (5 bases). V lost 5 bases and J 4 bases, leaving 13 bases between the germline ends. The germline gives CDR1 KGHDR, CDR2 SFDVKD. The CDR3 length is 15 residues.

This clonotype was seen only a few times. J is TRBJ2-2 and V is TRBV5-6, with D possibly matching TRBD2 (5 bases). Germline loops: CDR1 SGHDT, CDR2 YYEEEE. The V end lost 3 bases, the J end lost 3 bases, and 12 bases lay between the germline ends. The CDR3 has 15 residues. For the CDR3, the DNA is TGTGCCAGCAGCTCGTGGACTCTAGACACCGGGGAGCTGTTTTTT. Its translation is CASSSWTLDTGELFF.

This clonotype appeared a few times. This chain joins TRBV7-9 and TRBJ2-1; D remains unclear. Per the germline V gene, CDR1 is SEHNR and CDR2 is FQNEAQ (reference sequence). V was clipped by 5 bases and J by 4 bases, with 12 bases between them. This CDR3 has 14 amino acids. In DNA form, the CDR3 reads TGTGCCAGCAGCCCCAGCAACAAGTACAATGAGCAGTTCTTC. Translated, it gives CASSPSNKYNEQFF.

This rearrangement joins TRBV4-1 to TRBJ1-4, with D possibly being TRBD1 (6 bases). The germline V and J ends were trimmed by 3 bases and 3 bases, with 11 bases remaining between them. The germline V gene encodes CDR1 MGHRA and CDR2 YSYEKL. CDR3 length: 15 amino acids. The CDR3 loop reads CASSQTGGANEKLFF. DNA of the CDR3: TGCGCCAGCAGCCAGACAGGCGGCGCTAATGAAAAACTGTTTTTT.

This clonotype was observed many times. The CDR3 bases are TGCGCCAGCAGCCACACGCCGGGACAGAGACTATATGGCTACACCTTC. Translated: CASSHTPGQRLYGYTF. This chain joins TRBV5-1 and TRBJ1-2; 7 bases are shared with TRBD1. Germline CDR1 reads SGHRS; CDR2 reads YFSETQ. The CDR3 consists of 16 residues. V was clipped by 4 bases and J by 5 bases; unmatched bases: 14.

The chain is built from TRBV4-2 and TRBJ1-5; possible D gene TRBD1, 5 bases. V was clipped by 4 bases and J by 6 bases, with 19 bases between them. Germline V lookup: CDR1 LGHNA, CDR2 YNFKEQ. The CDR3 length is 16 residues. This chain's CDR3 is CASSPHKWAGSQPQHF. The CDR3 DNA is TGTGCCAGCAGCCCTCATAAGTGGGCAGGGAGTCAGCCCCAGCATTTT.

This clonotype was seen ten or more times. The V call is TRBV4-2, the J call TRBJ2-1; D is tentatively TRBD1 or TRBD2 (5 bases each). V was trimmed by 8 bases and J by 3 bases, leaving 11 bases between them. In germline, CDR1 is LGHNA, CDR2 YNFKEQ. The CDR3 is 13 amino acids. Here the CDR3 reads CASRRDVYNEQFF. The DNA for the CDR3 is TGTGCCAGCCGAAGGGACGTCTACAATGAGCAGTTCTTC.

This clonotype has more than one count but fewer than ten. The genes are TRBV27 and TRBJ2-7; 9 bases are a match to TRBD1. The CDR3 totals 15 residues. Germline loops: CDR1 MNHEY, CDR2 SMNVEV (reference sequence). V shed 5 bases, J shed 2 bases, and the junction held 7 bases outside the gene matches. The CDR3 protein is CASSPGTGKPYEQYF. Here the CDR3 DNA reads TGTGCCAGCAGTCCTGGGACAGGGAAACCCTACGAGCAGTACTTC.

The chain carries TRBV5-1 and TRBJ2-7, with D unresolved. Germline CDR1 reads SGHRS; CDR2 reads YFSETQ. With 0 bases removed from V and 0 bases from J, the gap between germline ends came to 10 bases. The CDR3 covers 15 residues. CDR3 in amino acids: CASSLGTSLSYEQYF. The CDR3 DNA sequence: TGCGCCAGCAGCTTGGGAACCAGCCTCTCCTACGAGCAGTACTTC.

This clonotype was seen many times. This sequence joins TRBV28 and TRBJ1-1, with D perhaps matching TRBD1 (5 bases). The V end was cut by 6 bases, the J end by 3 bases, with 11 bases between. Germline CDR1 is MDHEN and CDR2 is SYDVKM. CDR3 length: 13 residues. The CDR3 loop is CASRVGGYTEAFF. The CDR3 DNA sequence: TGTGCCAGCAGGGTGGGGGGGTACACTGAAGCTTTCTTT.

This clonotype was counted at least ten times. This rearrangement joins TRBV6-6 to TRBJ2-7; TRBD2 matches at 7 bases. CDR1 and CDR2 from the germline V gene are MNHNY and SVGAGI (reference sequence). This CDR3 contains 13 residues. V trimming: 0 bases; J trimming: 7 bases; junction bases outside the gene matches: 3. In DNA, the CDR3 is TGTGCCAGCAGTTACTCGGCCGGGGGGGAGCAGTACTTC. Its protein product is CASSYSAGGEQYF.

There are a few counts of this clonotype. V usage is TRBV24-1 and J usage is TRBJ2-5, with D unresolved. Germline V gene sequence: CDR1 KGHDR, CDR2 SFDVKD. The V and J ends lost 4 bases and 5 bases respectively, with 13 bases between them. The CDR3 loop spans 14 amino acids. CDR3 residues: CATSDASGDETQYF. CDR3 nucleotide sequence: TGTGCCACCAGTGACGCCTCAGGTGACGAGACCCAGTACTTC.

Only a few counts were recorded for this clonotype. The chain uses TRBV7-2 and TRBJ1-2; D not resolved. Between the trimmed V and J ends, which lost 1 base and 8 bases, there was a span of 5 bases. The CDR3 sequence is 11 residues long. CDR1 SGHTA and CDR2 FQGNSA come from the germline V gene. CDR3 amino acids: CASSLDKGYTF. CDR3 bases: TGTGCCAGCAGCTTAGACAAGGGCTACACCTTC.

The CDR3: CASSPHVGSGYNEQFF. The DNA for the CDR3 is TGTGCCAGCAGCCCTCACGTCGGTTCGGGATACAATGAGCAGTTCTTC. The J gene is TRBJ2-1, the V gene TRBV6-1, with a weak D call TRBD2 (5 bases). V was shortened by 6 bases and J by 4 bases, with 19 bases between the two germline ends. Germline V gene data show CDR1 as MNHNS and CDR2 as SASEGT. This CDR3 comprises 16 residues.

This clonotype was observed at least ten times. The rearrangement uses TRBV12-3 or TRBV12-4 and TRBJ1-2; unclear D gene. The ends were cut back, 5 bases at V and 7 bases at J, with 20 bases in the middle. The CDR3 loop spans 15 amino acids. CDR3 amino acids: CASSPTEDRYFGYTF. The CDR3 nucleotides read TGTGCCAGCAGTCCCACCGAGGACCGGTACTTTGGCTACACCTTC.

The gene calls are TRBV29-1 and TRBJ2-3, with 10 bases that match TRBD2. The V gene end was trimmed by 4 bases and the J gene end by 5 bases; junction bases not matched to a gene: 9. The CDR3 has 15 amino acids. The germline V gene encodes CDR1 SQVTM and CDR2 ANQGSEA. CDR3 DNA sequence: TGCAGCGTTGCGCCTAGCGGGGGAATCATAGATACGCAGTATTTT. Its protein is CSVAPSGGIIDTQYF.

This clonotype was recorded many times. The rearrangement joins TRBV7-9 to TRBJ1-2, with D hard to call. This CDR3 spans 14 amino acids. The V gene lost 1 base and the J gene lost 3 bases, with 9 bases spanning the gap. Germline values: CDR1 SEHNR, CDR2 FQNEAQ (reference sequence). CDR3 DNA sequence: TGTGCCAGCAGCTTAGGGAAGGCGGACTATGGCTACACCTTC. Translated: CASSLGKADYGYTF. The variable domain in full, with the rest retrieved from reference TRBV7-9 and TRBJ1-2, is DTGVSQNPRHKITKRGQNVTFRCDPISEHNRLYWYRQTLGQGPEFLTYFQNEAQLEKSRLLSDRFSAERPKGSFSTLEIQRTEQGDSAMYLCASSLGKADYGYTFGSGTRLTVV.

The CDR3 DNA reads TGTGCCAGCAGCTTTAGCGGGAGTCCCACCGGGGAGCTGTTTTTT. Residues: CASSFSGSPTGELFF. The rearrangement links TRBV6-1 to TRBJ2-2; TRBD2 matches 9 bases. Germline CDR1 reads MNHNS; CDR2 reads SASEGT. V shed 6 bases and J 4 bases; nucleotides not matched to a gene: 6. The CDR3 is 15 amino acids.

The rearrangement uses TRBV28 and TRBJ1-5; D uncertain. The CDR3 is made up of 15 amino acids. Germline-derived CDR1 and CDR2 are MDHEN and SYDVKM. The V end lost 3 bases, the J end lost 0 bases, and 9 bases lay between the germline ends. CDR3 nucleotide sequence: TGTGCCAGCAGTTTGTCCTGGAATAGCAATCAGCCCCAGCATTTT. It is translated as CASSLSWNSNQPQHF.

This clonotype showed up many times. The rearrangement joins TRBV7-2 to TRBJ2-7, with a weak D call TRBD1 (5 bases). This CDR3 has 16 amino acids. Germline V gives CDR1 SGHTA, CDR2 FQGNSA. V was shortened by 1 base and J by 1 base, with 14 bases between the two germline ends. CDR3 amino acids: CASSLESSRVSYEQYF. In nucleotides, the CDR3 is TGTGCCAGCAGCTTAGAATCAAGCAGGGTATCCTACGAGCAGTACTTC.

V usage is TRBV3-1 and J usage is TRBJ2-2; 7 nucleotides match TRBD2. The CDR3 covers 18 residues. CDR1 and CDR2 from the germline V gene are LGHDT and YNNKEL (reference sequence). The trim removed 1 base at V and 1 base at J, leaving 9 bases unmatched. CDR3 DNA sequence: TGTGCCAGCAGCCAAGGGTCCTGGCTAGCGGAGAACACCGGGGAGCTGTTTTTT. Amino acids: CASSQGSWLAENTGELFF.

This clonotype has just a few counts. V is TRBV4-3 and J is TRBJ1-2; D possibly corresponds to TRBD1 (5 bases). The CDR3 sequence is 14 residues long. The germline V gene encodes CDR1 LGHNA and CDR2 YSLEER. V dropped 0 bases and J dropped 5 bases, with 10 bases sitting between them. The CDR3 sequence: CASSQEYGTYGYTF. The DNA of the CDR3 is TGCGCCAGCAGCCAAGAATACGGGACTTATGGCTACACCTTC.

This clonotype was counted between two and nine times. J is TRBJ2-1 and V is TRBV7-9; 13 bases are shared with TRBD2. The CDR3 loop spans 17 amino acids. CDR1 is SEHNR and CDR2 is FQNEAQ in the germline V gene (reference sequence). Losses at the gene ends were 7 bases for V and 5 bases for J; bases not matched to a gene: 11. This CDR3 is CASNFGIGTSGNNEQFF. CDR3 in DNA: TGTGCCAGCAACTTTGGAATCGGGACTAGCGGGAACAATGAGCAGTTCTTC.

There are a few counts of this clonotype. The V call is TRBV7-9, the J call TRBJ2-7; D perhaps matches TRBD1 (6 bases). Per germline, CDR1 SEHNR and CDR2 FQNEAQ (reference sequence). Trimming shortened V by 0 bases and J by 1 base, and 7 bases separated the two germline ends. The CDR3 has 14 amino acids. For the CDR3, the DNA is TGTGCCAGCAGCTTAGCGGGACAATCCTACGAGCAGTACTTC. Translating gives CASSLAGQSYEQYF.